The clone carrying this TCR beta chain was recorded a few times. The data are from a study of beta chain features in type 1 diabetes. Germline lookup yields CDR1 SQVTM and CDR2 ANQGSEA. The V end was cut by 1 base, the J end by 0 bases, with 14 bases between. The CDR3 has 16 amino acids. Expressed TCRB transcripts were sequenced because the isolated RNA had all been reverse transcribed beforehand. Assay used: immunoSEQ multiplex PCR; TCRdb lists only in-frame clones, some missing. This table has 40,000 to 45,000 clones, roughly 49% appearing once. The gene calls are TRBV29-1 and TRBJ2-3; tentatively, D is TRBD2 (5 bases). What was sequenced was central memory CD4+ T cells from blood. This receptor was identified in a woman between 18 and 30 years old in good health. CDR3 region: CSVEGSTIFSTDTQYF. CDR3 in DNA: TGCAGCGTTGAAGGGTCGACTATCTTCAGCACAGATACGCAGTATTTT.